Listed below are T cell receptor beta chains from one sample, sequenced in a study of T-cell memory formation after mild COVID-19. A single record per CDR3 protein comes from TCRdb applying MiXCR to the 5' RACE reads. Of 160,000 or so distinct CDR3 sequences listed, around a third are singletons. The sequenced sample was PBMCs or a T cell subset sorted from them (not recorded which). These receptors were collected from an adult woman who had mild COVID-19 (a few samples of this study predate the infection). Cell type and time point are not known. Each CDR3 is given with its conserved first and last residue. The order of the fields is CDR3 protein, CDR3 DNA, V gene, J gene, D gene, clone size. D genes are given only for firm matches. Clone sizes are given selectively: once, few, many, or a class where the clone is expanded.

CDR3 protein: CASSLGAPTGGIAEAFF
CDR3 DNA: TGTGCCAGCAGCTTAGGGGCCCCCACAGGGGGCATCGCTGAAGCTTTCTTT
V gene: TRBV7-6
J gene: TRBJ1-1
D gene: TRBD1
clone size: -

CDR3 protein: CASSLGGRSNQPQHF
CDR3 DNA: TGTGCCAGCAGCCTAGGGGGGCGTAGCAATCAGCCCCAGCATTTT
V gene: TRBV5-6
J gene: TRBJ1-5
D gene: -
clone size: -

CDR3 protein: CASSLDLNTEAFF
CDR3 DNA: TGTGCCAGCAGCTTGGACTTAAACACTGAAGCTTTCTTT
V gene: TRBV5-5
J gene: TRBJ1-1
D gene: -
clone size: many

CDR3 protein: CASSDQISSETDTQYF
CDR3 DNA: TGTGCCAGCAGTGACCAGATCAGCAGCGAGACAGATACGCAGTATTTT
V gene: TRBV12-3/TRBV12-4
J gene: TRBJ2-3
D gene: -
clone size: -

CDR3 protein: CASSYTGPNYEQYF
CDR3 DNA: TGTGCCAGCAGCTACACGGGACCAAACTACGAGCAGTACTTC
V gene: TRBV7-9
J gene: TRBJ2-7
D gene: -
clone size: few

CDR3 protein: CATSDRPTTGGAEYGYTF
CDR3 DNA: TGTGCCACCAGTGACCGCCCTACCACAGGGGGCGCGGAGTATGGCTACACCTTC
V gene: TRBV24-1
J gene: TRBJ1-2
D gene: TRBD1
clone size: few

CDR3 protein: CASSSTGTSTDTQYF
CDR3 DNA: TGTGCCAGCAGCTCCACTGGGACAAGCACAGATACGCAGTATTTT
V gene: TRBV7-2
J gene: TRBJ2-3
D gene: -
clone size: -

CDR3 protein: CASRESGTGRTDTQYF
CDR3 DNA: TGTGCCAGCAGAGAGTCGGGGACAGGGCGAACAGATACGCAGTATTTT
V gene: TRBV12-3/TRBV12-4
J gene: TRBJ2-3
D gene: TRBD1
clone size: -

CDR3 protein: CSARRDRVNTGELFF
CDR3 DNA: TGCAGTGCTAGACGGGACAGGGTGAACACCGGGGAGCTGTTTTTT
V gene: TRBV20-1
J gene: TRBJ2-2
D gene: TRBD1
clone size: few

CDR3 protein: CASSRDRPGELFF
CDR3 DNA: TGCGCCAGCAGCCGAGACAGGCCCGGGGAGCTGTTTTTT
V gene: TRBV5-1
J gene: TRBJ2-2
D gene: -
clone size: few

CDR3 protein: CASSVDEGPQETQYF
CDR3 DNA: TGTGCCAGCAGCGTAGACGAGGGACCCCAAGAGACCCAGTACTTC
V gene: TRBV9
J gene: TRBJ2-5
D gene: -
clone size: few

CDR3 protein: CASSLRSGGVNEQYF
CDR3 DNA: TGTGCCAGCAGCTTAAGAAGCGGGGGGGTAAACGAGCAGTACTTC
V gene: TRBV7-9
J gene: TRBJ2-7
D gene: TRBD2
clone size: few

CDR3 protein: CASSKAAANTGELFF
CDR3 DNA: TGTGCCAGCAGCAAAGCAGCGGCGAACACCGGGGAGCTGTTTTTT
V gene: TRBV21-1
J gene: TRBJ2-2
D gene: -
clone size: -

CDR3 protein: CASSSASGAKNIQYF
CDR3 DNA: TGTGCCAGCAGCTCTGCTAGCGGAGCCAAAAACATTCAGTACTTC
V gene: TRBV7-2
J gene: TRBJ2-4
D gene: TRBD2
clone size: few

CDR3 protein: CSARVAENYNEQFF
CDR3 DNA: TGCAGTGCTAGAGTGGCAGAGAACTACAATGAGCAGTTCTTC
V gene: TRBV20-1
J gene: TRBJ2-1
D gene: -
clone size: few

CDR3 protein: CASSSYNSGANVLTF
CDR3 DNA: TGTGCCAGCAGCTCCTACAACTCTGGGGCCAACGTCCTGACTTTC
V gene: TRBV7-8
J gene: TRBJ2-6
D gene: -
clone size: few

CDR3 protein: CASTLYGGGAEAFF
CDR3 DNA: TGTGCCAGCACCCTTTATGGTGGGGGAGCTGAAGCTTTCTTT
V gene: TRBV3-1
J gene: TRBJ1-1
D gene: -
clone size: few

CDR3 protein: CASSSRPMAKNIQYF
CDR3 DNA: TGTGCCAGCAGCTCGCGGCCGATGGCCAAAAACATTCAGTACTTC
V gene: TRBV5-8
J gene: TRBJ2-4
D gene: -
clone size: few

CDR3 protein: CSASGRDTQYF
CDR3 DNA: TGCAGTGCTTCGGGACGGGATACGCAGTATTTT
V gene: TRBV20-1
J gene: TRBJ2-3
D gene: -
clone size: few

CDR3 protein: CASSGTRASYEQYF
CDR3 DNA: TGTGCCAGCAGTGGGACCAGAGCATCCTACGAGCAGTACTTC
V gene: TRBV2
J gene: TRBJ2-7
D gene: -
clone size: -

CDR3 protein: CASSKECGRLDTQYF
CDR3 DNA: TGTGCCAGCAGCAAAGAGTGCGGGAGATTGGATACGCAGTATTTT
V gene: TRBV21-1
J gene: TRBJ2-3
D gene: -
clone size: once

CDR3 protein: CAWNYGRLNTEAFF
CDR3 DNA: TGTGCCTGGAACTACGGCCGGCTGAACACTGAAGCTTTCTTT
V gene: TRBV30
J gene: TRBJ1-1
D gene: -
clone size: once

CDR3 protein: CSASSGPAFF
CDR3 DNA: TGCAGTGCTAGTTCCGGACCGGCTTTCTTT
V gene: TRBV20-1
J gene: TRBJ1-1
D gene: -
clone size: few

CDR3 protein: CASSPETGNPVYEQYF
CDR3 DNA: TGCGCCAGCAGCCCAGAGACAGGCAACCCAGTGTACGAGCAGTACTTC
V gene: TRBV4-1
J gene: TRBJ2-7
D gene: -
clone size: -

CDR3 protein: CASDSGATDTQYF
CDR3 DNA: TGTGCCAGCGACAGCGGGGCCACAGATACGCAGTATTTT
V gene: TRBV5-5
J gene: TRBJ2-3
D gene: TRBD2
clone size: -

CDR3 protein: CASSFSITGELFF
CDR3 DNA: TGTGCCAGCAGCTTCTCTATCACCGGGGAGCTGTTTTTT
V gene: TRBV5-5
J gene: TRBJ2-2
D gene: -
clone size: many

CDR3 protein: CASSASAGMGTEAFF
CDR3 DNA: TGTGCCAGCAGCGCTTCGGCGGGAATGGGCACTGAAGCTTTCTTT
V gene: TRBV9
J gene: TRBJ1-1
D gene: -
clone size: -

CDR3 protein: CASSLGGTRNYGYTF
CDR3 DNA: TGTGCCAGCAGCCTCGGGGGGACAAGAAACTATGGCTACACCTTC
V gene: TRBV11-3
J gene: TRBJ1-2
D gene: -
clone size: -

CDR3 protein: CASSPREGRNTEAFF
CDR3 DNA: TGTGCCAGCTCACCACGGGAAGGGAGGAACACTGAAGCTTTCTTT
V gene: TRBV18
J gene: TRBJ1-1
D gene: -
clone size: -

CDR3 protein: CASSHRGEAYEQYF
CDR3 DNA: TGTGCCAGCAGCCATAGGGGGGAGGCCTACGAGCAGTACTTC
V gene: TRBV4-2
J gene: TRBJ2-7
D gene: -
clone size: -

CDR3 protein: CASSLAGGRAFF
CDR3 DNA: TGTGCCAGCAGCTTGGCCGGGGGGCGAGCTTTCTTT
V gene: TRBV5-6
J gene: TRBJ1-1
D gene: -
clone size: -

CDR3 protein: CSVDGEANEQYF
CDR3 DNA: TGCAGCGTTGACGGGGAAGCCAACGAGCAGTACTTC
V gene: TRBV29-1
J gene: TRBJ2-7
D gene: -
clone size: -

CDR3 protein: CASSLDAYNEQFF
CDR3 DNA: TGTGCCAGCAGCTTAGACGCGTACAATGAGCAGTTCTTC
V gene: TRBV7-2
J gene: TRBJ2-1
D gene: -
clone size: -

CDR3 protein: CASKQGATDTQYF
CDR3 DNA: TGTGCCAGCAAACAGGGGGCCACAGATACGCAGTATTTT
V gene: TRBV25-1
J gene: TRBJ2-3
D gene: TRBD1
clone size: -

CDR3 protein: CASSFSQETQYF
CDR3 DNA: TGCGCCAGCAGCTTCTCCCAAGAGACCCAGTACTTC
V gene: TRBV5-1
J gene: TRBJ2-5
D gene: -
clone size: many

CDR3 protein: CASRRDHFSSYNEQFF
CDR3 DNA: TGTGCCAGCAGGCGGGACCATTTTAGCTCCTACAATGAGCAGTTCTTC
V gene: TRBV6-1
J gene: TRBJ2-1
D gene: -
clone size: -

CDR3 protein: CASTHGGNTEAFF
CDR3 DNA: TGTGCCAGCACCCACGGGGGGAACACTGAAGCTTTCTTT
V gene: TRBV3-1
J gene: TRBJ1-1
D gene: -
clone size: few

CDR3 protein: CSARREETQYF
CDR3 DNA: TGCAGTGCTAGGCGAGAGGAGACCCAGTACTTC
V gene: TRBV20-1
J gene: TRBJ2-5
D gene: -
clone size: -

CDR3 protein: CSASRTAEIYEQYF
CDR3 DNA: TGCAGTGCTAGCAGGACGGCTGAAATCTACGAGCAGTACTTC
V gene: TRBV20-1
J gene: TRBJ2-7
D gene: -
clone size: -

CDR3 protein: CASSRSGYNTEAFF
CDR3 DNA: TGTGCCAGCAGCCGGTCAGGGTATAACACTGAAGCTTTCTTT
V gene: TRBV3-1
J gene: TRBJ1-1
D gene: -
clone size: -

CDR3 protein: CASSFGLAGGPDGTQYF
CDR3 DNA: TGTGCCAGCAGTTTCGGACTAGCGGGAGGCCCCGATGGGACCCAGTACTTC
V gene: TRBV12-3/TRBV12-4
J gene: TRBJ2-5
D gene: TRBD2
clone size: -

CDR3 protein: CASSFQLAGGPRGTDTQYF
CDR3 DNA: TGTGCCAGCAGTTTCCAACTAGCGGGAGGGCCAAGGGGCACAGATACGCAGTATTTT
V gene: TRBV6-5
J gene: TRBJ2-3
D gene: TRBD2
clone size: -

CDR3 protein: CASSGRDRGPFNHGYTF
CDR3 DNA: TGTGCCAGCAGTGGGCGGGACAGGGGCCCGTTTAATCATGGCTACACCTTC
V gene: TRBV25-1
J gene: TRBJ1-2
D gene: TRBD1
clone size: -

CDR3 protein: CASSPTWGNTGELFF
CDR3 DNA: TGTGCCAGCAGCCCGACATGGGGGAACACCGGGGAGCTGTTTTTT
V gene: TRBV7-9
J gene: TRBJ2-2
D gene: -
clone size: -

CDR3 protein: CASSVRQGVDYGYTF
CDR3 DNA: TGCGCCAGCAGCGTTCGACAGGGGGTGGACTATGGCTACACCTTC
V gene: TRBV4-3
J gene: TRBJ1-2
D gene: TRBD1
clone size: few

CDR3 protein: CASSPPYGPRDEQYF
CDR3 DNA: TGTGCCAGCAGCCCCCCGTATGGGCCCCGCGACGAGCAGTACTTC
V gene: TRBV7-4
J gene: TRBJ2-7
D gene: -
clone size: few

CDR3 protein: CASSLPRDRGYGEQFF
CDR3 DNA: TGTGCCAGCAGCCTACCCCGGGACAGGGGATACGGTGAGCAGTTCTTC
V gene: TRBV7-8
J gene: TRBJ2-1
D gene: TRBD1
clone size: few

CDR3 protein: CASSGLGDTEAFF
CDR3 DNA: TGTGCCAGCAGCGGCTTGGGGGACACTGAAGCTTTCTTT
V gene: TRBV7-9
J gene: TRBJ1-1
D gene: -
clone size: few

CDR3 protein: CSVYSAGDGYTF
CDR3 DNA: TGCAGTGTCTACTCAGCAGGGGATGGCTACACCTTC
V gene: TRBV20-1
J gene: TRBJ1-2
D gene: -
clone size: -

CDR3 protein: CASSLGQLRRNEKLFF
CDR3 DNA: TGTGCCAGCAGTTTAGGACAGCTTCGCCGTAATGAAAAACTGTTTTTT
V gene: TRBV27
J gene: TRBJ1-4
D gene: -
clone size: -

CDR3 protein: CASSQDVRSNEQFF
CDR3 DNA: TGTGCCAGCAGCCAAGATGTCCGGAGTAATGAGCAGTTCTTC
V gene: TRBV14
J gene: TRBJ2-1
D gene: -
clone size: -

CDR3 protein: CASSTAWNQETQYF
CDR3 DNA: TGTGCCAGCAGCACCGCATGGAACCAAGAGACCCAGTACTTC
V gene: TRBV7-8
J gene: TRBJ2-5
D gene: -
clone size: -

CDR3 protein: CATSEGGISEAFF
CDR3 DNA: TGTGCCACCAGCGAGGGGGGAATCTCTGAAGCTTTCTTT
V gene: TRBV24-1
J gene: TRBJ1-1
D gene: -
clone size: -

CDR3 protein: CATSRELRHEKLFF
CDR3 DNA: TGTGCCACCAGCAGAGAGTTACGGCATGAAAAACTGTTTTTT
V gene: TRBV15
J gene: TRBJ1-4
D gene: -
clone size: -

CDR3 protein: CASSLEVGQAFF
CDR3 DNA: TGCGCCAGCAGCTTGGAGGTAGGTCAGGCTTTCTTT
V gene: TRBV5-1
J gene: TRBJ1-1
D gene: -
clone size: few

CDR3 protein: CASSLLESNYGYTF
CDR3 DNA: TGCGCCAGCAGCTTGCTTGAATCTAACTATGGCTACACCTTC
V gene: TRBV5-1
J gene: TRBJ1-2
D gene: -
clone size: -

CDR3 protein: CSGLAGRGDNEQFF
CDR3 DNA: TGCAGTGGTCTTGCAGGGCGGGGGGACAATGAGCAGTTCTTC
V gene: TRBV20-1
J gene: TRBJ2-1
D gene: TRBD2
clone size: few